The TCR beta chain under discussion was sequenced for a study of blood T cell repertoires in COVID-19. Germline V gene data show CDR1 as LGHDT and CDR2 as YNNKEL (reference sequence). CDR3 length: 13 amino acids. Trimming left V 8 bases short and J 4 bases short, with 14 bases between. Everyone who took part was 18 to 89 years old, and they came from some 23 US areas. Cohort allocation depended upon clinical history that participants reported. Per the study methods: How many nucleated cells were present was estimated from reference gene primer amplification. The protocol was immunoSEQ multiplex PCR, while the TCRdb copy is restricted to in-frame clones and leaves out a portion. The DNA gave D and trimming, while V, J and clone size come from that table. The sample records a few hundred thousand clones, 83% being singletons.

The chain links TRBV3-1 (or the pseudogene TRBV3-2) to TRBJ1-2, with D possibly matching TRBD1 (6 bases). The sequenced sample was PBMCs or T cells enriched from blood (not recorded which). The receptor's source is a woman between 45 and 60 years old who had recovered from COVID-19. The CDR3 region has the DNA TGTGCCAGCGGGGGGGACACGATCTATGGCTACACCTTC. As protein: CASGGDTIYGYTF.